This entry is about one TCR beta chain. The antigen it binds to is not known. From a lookup of the germline V gene, CDR1 and CDR2 are MNHNS and SASEGT. V sheds 6 bases and J sheds 4 bases, leaving 10 bases between their ends. The CDR3 spans 13 residues, from the cysteine through the phenylalanine. The DNA shown is the 39-base CDR3, in frame from base 1. The cohort was made up of under 800 healthy bone marrow donors. Cohort members were all nominally healthy when sampled, although unrecorded immune exposures were likely present. The donor was CMV seronegative and was included in the group of about 400 seronegative cohort members. Each donor provided a peripheral blood sample, and peripheral blood mononuclear cells were used for TCR beta sequencing. Genomic DNA was extracted from the blood cell samples with the Qiagen DNeasy Blood Extraction Kit. This specimen belongs to a study of cytomegalovirus exposure and HLA in healthy donors (dated by TCRdb to 2017 to 2019). Looking at the study overall: According to an earlier analysis of around 600 of the donors, roughly 180 million T cells yielded over 100 million unique TCR beta sequences and about 280 Gb of sequence data. To study patterns of TCR occurrence, a later analysis re-analyzed previously published TCR beta repertoires from 500 to 850 donors and added high-resolution HLA genotyping. The study aimed to test whether cataloging public T cell receptors could reveal signatures of past pathogen exposure. The study profiled the T cell repertoires of around 700 subjects by immunosequencing and related them to cytomegalovirus serostatus. Genome-wide SNP genotypes for about three fifths of the roughly 670 donors were used in a later genetic analysis, which treated that subset as a discovery cohort. Rather than using new phenotypic data, the later analysis identified candidate immune exposures from TCR beta sequences and from how often those sequences occurred across donors. On average, roughly 240,000 unique TCR beta nucleotide sequences were sequenced per donor among more than 350 genotyped donors of the cohort, with roughly 18% of those sequences being non-productive. To predict cytomegalovirus infection status, the study brought together high-throughput TCR immunosequencing, statistical association of individual TCRs with disease status, and machine learning. In an earlier analysis of roughly 540 of the donors, high-throughput TCR beta sequencing was used to judge whether each TCR beta V gene segment behaved as functional or pseudogenic. Among the roughly 390 genotyped donors, around 81% belonged to the genetic ancestry cluster associated with self-reported Caucasian donors. Typing coverage varied by locus: roughly 629-630 donors for A, B, C, DRB1 and DQB1; roughly 500 for DQA1; approximately 570 for DPA1; under 490 for DPB1. An early release that covered roughly 600 HLA-typed donors contained around 300 gigabases of sequencing data and around 80 million unique TCR sequences. Donor age, sex, ethnicity and CMV serostatus were compiled together with the repertoire data. Class I and class II HLA loci were covered by the typing at four-digit resolution. All discovery cohort repertoires had been generated on a single sequencing platform. A separate validation cohort of some 130 different subjects was used in addition to the approximately 700-subject first cohort. Several DR-DQ haplotypes were handled as single units for association and clustering because linkage in the cohort was strong.

The method was the immunoSEQ multiplex PCR assay. A mixture of 60 forward primers for TCR Vbeta segments and 13 reverse primers for TCR Jbeta segments was used in the multiplex PCR. The CDR3 region of rearranged TCR beta genes was amplified from genomic DNA with a multiplex PCR assay. The Illumina HiSeq System was used to sequence the amplified TCR beta libraries as 87-base-pair reads. As for the authors' bioinformatics: In a later analysis, tens of millions of unique TCR beta chains were counted across the roughly 670 repertoires, and roughly 11 million of these chains were shared by at least two donors. To remove PCR and sequencing errors, raw reads were error-corrected and collapsed into unique sequences using a nearest-neighbor algorithm that merged closely related sequences. V, D and J gene segments were assigned by aligning CDR3 sequences to IMGT reference sequences. For a sequence to be retained, at least a six-nucleotide match to both a V gene segment and a J gene segment was required. A rearrangement counted as productive if the CDR3 had no stop codons and remained in frame with V and J, and every other rearrangement counted as non-productive. CDR3 was defined by IMGT convention, running from the second conserved V-encoded cysteine to the conserved J-encoded phenylalanine. In an earlier analysis of approximately 500 of the donors, sequences lacking an unambiguous match to a single V gene segment were excluded. In an earlier analysis of around 590 of the donors, a V segment was called functional when productive rearrangements were above 56.7%, and segregating when the standard deviation between donors exceeded 5%. A statistical classification framework was built to diagnose cytomegalovirus status from the catalog of TCR beta chain sequences. In a later analysis, TCR nucleotide sequences were compared against IMGT/GENE-DB human TR gene sequences so that V and J genes could be assigned. In a later analysis, CDR3 sequences and most-parsimonious VDJ recombination scenarios were assigned using the TCRdist pipeline. A later analysis defined each TCR beta chain by its CDR3 amino acid sequence plus V-gene family, and excluded reads lacking a unique V-gene family. As a way to deal with suspected cross-contamination and a sequencing artifact, a later analysis dropped over 550 nucleotide sequences that were highly shared and had low generation probability. For each public chain, a later analysis derived a clonal expansion index from normalized ranks of inferred template counts within each repertoire. In a later analysis, generation probabilities were computed with a VDJ recombination model fitted to out-of-frame rearrangements, and the resulting probabilities were checked against IGoR. In a later analysis, hypergeometric tests were used to score TCR-TCR, TCR-HLA and TCR-CMV co-occurrence, with a repertoire-size bias correction applied to TCR pairs. In a later analysis, false discovery rates were estimated by permuting HLA or CMV assignments 20 times. In a later analysis, co-occurring TCRs were grouped using DBSCAN, and TCRdist sequence similarity was added for clustering within HLA-allele-positive subsets. For co-occurrence clustering, repertoires with fewer than 30,000 or more than 120,000 public chains were excluded, along with roughly five repertoires with anomalous nucleotide sharing. TCRdb took over this immuneACCESS table, retaining in-frame rearrangements with V and J assigned. Such tables are incomplete; in checked studies, under half of the missing clones stem from an unresolved V gene, and the remainder is unexplained. The DNA was the basis for D and trimming; V, J and clone size are from that table. The table of this sample itemizes 45,000 to 60,000 clones. 3% to 4% of the sample is held by the ten biggest clonotypes.

What the research found in general, with its limitations: A further reported finding was that TCR beta sequences accurately predicted the HLA-A and HLA-B alleles for most subjects in the first cohort. Across donors, most TCR sequences were observed very rarely, whereas some public TCRs were present in many individuals. Broadly in line with IMGT annotations, most TCR beta V segments showed up in productive rearrangements about 87% or about 30% of the time in an earlier analysis of several hundred of the donors. In a later analysis, several top co-occurrence clusters were reported to appear linked to parvovirus B19, influenza, CMV and Epstein-Barr virus. Immune exposure information for the cohort was limited to CMV serostatus. A later analysis found that TCR association rates varied across HLA loci, with DRB1 alleles showing the most associated TCRs and HLA-C alleles the fewest. A group of highly shared sequence variants was considered likely to be a technical artifact of the sequencing pipeline. The classifier was reported to diagnose cytomegalovirus status with high specificity and sensitivity in both the original cohort and the validation cohort. Correlated functional status among segregating V segments might reflect linkage disequilibrium, but an unknown experimental factor could not be ruled out. Some IMGT-functional V segments, including TRBV6-2 and TRBV6-3, could not be distinguished by the 87-base-pair reads and were therefore excluded. A later genetic analysis associated a missense DCLRE1C variant with V-gene and J-gene trimming of TCR beta chains, and an independent cohort replicated the association. The cohort was sequenced for TCR beta chains only, and without alpha or paired-chain data the features that could be detected were limited. Most CMV-associated TCR beta chains appeared to be HLA-restricted in a later analysis, and the HLA associations seemed to be driven largely by CMV exposure. Compared with the roughly 700-donor mean, donors in an Asian-associated ancestry cluster had fewer N-insertions in productive TCRs, according to a later genetic analysis. Three of the identified cytomegalovirus-associated TCR beta chains were confirmed in vitro to be specific for cytomegalovirus antigens. Assigning TCR associations to individual alleles was difficult when HLA alleles, especially DR and DQ, strongly co-occurred. A later analysis associated approximately 17,000 TCR beta sequences with specific HLA alleles at a false discovery rate of 0.05. The study listed 164 TCR beta chains as associated with cytomegalovirus. It was suggested by the authors that the approach could potentially be generalized to other disease states and immunological phenotypes. Sequencing depth was assumed to be roughly uniform across donors in the presence/absence analyses, though that assumption may not hold. Because HLA typing was unavailable for some donors at each locus, only the typed subset was used in association tests. Compared with equally common non-associated chains, HLA-associated TCR beta chains in a later analysis were more clonally expanded and had lower generation probabilities. The earlier analysis of 450 to 700 of the donors excluded approximately 15 rarely observed V segments, including chromosome 9 orphons, because counts were too low.

The sequenced sample was PBMCs. The origin of this receptor is a male donor in good health and CMV-seronegative. The rearrangement combines TRBV6-1 with TRBJ1-5; the D region possibly corresponds to TRBD1 (6 bases align). The DNA sequence is given as TGTGCCAGCAGCAAGGGGGGGAATCAGCCCCAGCATTTT. Its translation is CASSKGGNQPQHF.